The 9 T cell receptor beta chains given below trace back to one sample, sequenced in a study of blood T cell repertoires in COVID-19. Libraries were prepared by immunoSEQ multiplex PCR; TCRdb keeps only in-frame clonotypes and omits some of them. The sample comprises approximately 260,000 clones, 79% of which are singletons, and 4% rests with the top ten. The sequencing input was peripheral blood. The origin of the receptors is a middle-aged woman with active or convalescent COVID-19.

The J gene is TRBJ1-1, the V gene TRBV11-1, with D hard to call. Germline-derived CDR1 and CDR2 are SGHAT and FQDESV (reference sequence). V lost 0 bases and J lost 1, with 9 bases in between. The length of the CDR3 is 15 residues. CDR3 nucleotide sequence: TGTGCCAGCAGCTTAGCGCGGACTGCGAACACTGAAGCTTTCTTT. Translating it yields CASSLARTANTEAFF.

CDR3 coding DNA: TGTGCCAGCAGCGCCGGGGGCTCTGGAAACACCATATATTTT. Protein sequence: CASSAGGSGNTIYF. The gene calls are TRBV9 and TRBJ1-3, with a weak D call TRBD1 (5 bases). CDR3 size: 14 residues. In germline, CDR1 is SGDLS, CDR2 YYNGEE. Trimming cost V 3 bases and J 0 bases, with 7 bases left between them.

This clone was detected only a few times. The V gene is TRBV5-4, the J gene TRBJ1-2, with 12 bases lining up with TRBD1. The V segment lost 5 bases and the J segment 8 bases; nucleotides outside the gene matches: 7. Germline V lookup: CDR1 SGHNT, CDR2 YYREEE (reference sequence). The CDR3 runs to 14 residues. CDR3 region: CASSSGTGGLGYTF. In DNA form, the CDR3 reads TGTGCCAGCAGTAGCGGGACAGGGGGCCTCGGCTACACCTTC.

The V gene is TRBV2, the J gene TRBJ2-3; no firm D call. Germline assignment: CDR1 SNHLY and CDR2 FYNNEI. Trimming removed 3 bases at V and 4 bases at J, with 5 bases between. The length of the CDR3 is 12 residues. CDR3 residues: CASSDRSDTQYF. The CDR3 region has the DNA TGTGCCAGCAGTGACAGATCAGATACGCAGTATTTT.

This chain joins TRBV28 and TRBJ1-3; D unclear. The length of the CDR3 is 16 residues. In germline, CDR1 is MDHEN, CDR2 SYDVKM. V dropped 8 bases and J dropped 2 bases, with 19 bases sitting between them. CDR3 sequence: CASGPPGPAAGNTIYF. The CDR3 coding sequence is TGTGCCAGCGGCCCGCCTGGGCCCGCCGCTGGAAACACCATATATTTT.

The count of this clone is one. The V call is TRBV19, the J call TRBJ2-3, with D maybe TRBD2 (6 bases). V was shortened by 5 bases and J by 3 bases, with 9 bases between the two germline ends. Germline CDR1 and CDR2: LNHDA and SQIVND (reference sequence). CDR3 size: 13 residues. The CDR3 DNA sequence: TGTGCCAGTAGTGGGGGGATGACAGATACGCAGTATTTT. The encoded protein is CASSGGMTDTQYF.

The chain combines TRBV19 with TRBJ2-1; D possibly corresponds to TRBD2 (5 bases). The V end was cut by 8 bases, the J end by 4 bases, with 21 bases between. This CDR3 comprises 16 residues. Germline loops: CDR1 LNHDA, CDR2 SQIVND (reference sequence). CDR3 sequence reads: CASRPPGGHIYNEQFF. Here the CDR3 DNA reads TGTGCCAGTCGCCCGCCGGGCGGGCACATATACAATGAGCAGTTCTTC. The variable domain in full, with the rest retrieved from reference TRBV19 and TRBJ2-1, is DGGITQSPKYLFRKEGQNVTLSCEQNLNHDAMYWYRQDPGQGLRLIYYSQIVNDFQKGDIAEGYSVSREKKESFPLTVTSAQKNPTAFYLCASRPPGGHIYNEQFFGPGTRLTVL.

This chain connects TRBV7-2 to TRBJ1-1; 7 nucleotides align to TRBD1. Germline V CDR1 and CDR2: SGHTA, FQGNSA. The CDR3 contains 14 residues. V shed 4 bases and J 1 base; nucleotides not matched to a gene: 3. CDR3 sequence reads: CASSSHRGNTEAFF. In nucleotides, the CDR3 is TGTGCCAGCAGCTCCCACAGGGGGAACACTGAAGCTTTCTTT.

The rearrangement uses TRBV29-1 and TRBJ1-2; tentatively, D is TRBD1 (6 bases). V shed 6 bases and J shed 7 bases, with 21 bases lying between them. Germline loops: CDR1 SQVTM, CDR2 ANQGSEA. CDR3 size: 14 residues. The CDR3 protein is CSVVLQAGGSGYTF. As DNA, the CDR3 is TGCAGCGTCGTCCTACAGGCGGGGGGCTCTGGCTACACCTTC.